This entry lists 17 T cell receptor beta chains sequenced from one sample in a study of radiotherapy plus CTLA-4 blockade in lung cancer. The table came from immunoSEQ multiplex PCR; TCRdb's copy has only in-frame clones and leaves some out. This sample has 70,000 to 90,000 clones, with around 73% found just once. The sample consisted of peripheral blood, taken from a patient treated with radiotherapy plus ipilimumab. These receptors were taken from a human donor with non-small cell lung cancer who had a complete response to radiotherapy plus ipilimumab.

The chain joins TRBV7-2 to TRBJ1-2; D unclear. The CDR3 runs to 13 residues. Germline lookup yields CDR1 SGHTA and CDR2 FQGNSA. The V and J ends lost 5 bases and 4 bases respectively, with 11 bases between them. The CDR3 bases are TGTGCCAGCAGCCCTCCCGTACCCTATGGCTACACCTTC. Amino acid sequence: CASSPPVPYGYTF. Full variable domain (rest looked up from reference TRBV7-2 and TRBJ1-2): GAGVSQSPSNKVTEKGKDVELRCDPISGHTALYWYRQSLGQGLEFLIYFQGNSAPDKSGLPSDRFSAERTGGSVSTLTIQRTQQEDSAVYLCASSPPVPYGYTFGSGTRLTVV.

This clone occurred a few times. The chain joins TRBV19 to TRBJ1-4; D ambiguous. Germline V gene sequence: CDR1 LNHDA, CDR2 SQIVND (reference sequence). V was shortened by 10 bases and J by 0 bases, with 18 bases between the two germline ends. The CDR3 sequence is 16 residues long. CDR3 region: CATTRRADTTNEKLFF. As DNA, the CDR3 is TGTGCCACCACGAGGAGGGCTGATACAACTAATGAAAAACTGTTTTTT.

This clone is medium-sized by share. One end of the junction is discordant with germline, which a read error may explain. The chain joins TRBV4-3 to TRBJ1-4; 9 nucleotides agree with TRBD1. The CDR3 contains 15 residues. Germline V gives CDR1 LGHNA, CDR2 YSLEER. The CDR3 sequence is CASSQGTGLNEKLFF. DNA for the CDR3: TGCGCCAGCAGTCAAGGGACAGGGCTAAATGAAAAACTGTTTTTT.

The rearrangement joins TRBV2 to TRBJ2-1; no clear D. This CDR3 is built from 12 residues. Trimming shortened V by 8 bases and J by 4 bases, and 9 bases separated the two germline ends. Looked up from germline, CDR1 is SNHLY and CDR2 is FYNNEI. The CDR3 bases are TGTGCCAGCTGTCCTGGTTACAATGAGCAGTTCTTC. As protein: CASCPGYNEQFF.

The gene calls are TRBV19 and TRBJ1-5; D ambiguous. Germline V gene lookup returns CDR1 LNHDA and CDR2 SQIVND (reference sequence). The CDR3 loop spans 17 amino acids. V was shortened by 3 bases and J by 0 bases, with 15 bases between the two germline ends. The CDR3 spells CASSILAPRYSNQPQHF. The CDR3, as DNA: TGTGCCAGTAGTATCTTAGCCCCACGATATAGCAATCAGCCCCAGCATTTT.

The genes are TRBV11-3 and TRBJ2-2; TRBD2 might be the D (6 bases). V lost 5 bases and J lost 4, with 8 bases in between. Germline CDR1 is SGHNT and CDR2 is YENEEA. This CDR3 contains 13 residues. Here the CDR3 reads CASSPGLTGELFF. CDR3 sequence (DNA): TGTGCCAGCAGCCCGGGACTCACCGGGGAGCTGTTTTTT.

The chain joins TRBV15 to TRBJ1-2; D call uncertain. CDR1 LNHNV and CDR2 YYDKDF come from the germline V gene (reference sequence). This CDR3 is 15 amino acids long. Trimming pared 0 bases from V and 4 bases from J, leaving 12 bases between. The CDR3 DNA follows: TGTGCCACCAGCAGAGATATAGAGGGTTCCTATGGCTACACCTTC. It codes for CATSRDIEGSYGYTF.

This clone was seen a few times. This sequence joins TRBV5-4 and TRBJ1-1; D possibly corresponds to TRBD1 (6 bases). V was cut by 4 bases and J by 4 bases, with 17 bases left in between. This CDR3 spans 15 amino acids. Germline V lookup: CDR1 SGHNT, CDR2 YYREEE (reference sequence). The CDR3 region is CASSRSTGSGTEAFF. DNA for the CDR3: TGTGCCAGCAGCCGTTCGACAGGAAGCGGCACTGAAGCTTTCTTT.

The gene calls are TRBV7-6 and TRBJ2-6; 11 bases align to TRBD2. CDR1 and CDR2 (germline): SGHVS, FNYEAQ. The CDR3 runs to 18 residues. With V trimmed by 3 bases and J by 0 bases, 4 bases remained unmatched. CDR3 sequence (DNA): TGTGCCAGCAGCTTCTTAGCGGGAGGGAGCTCTGGGGCCAACGTCCTGACTTTC. Translation gives CASSFLAGGSSGANVLTF. Drawing the rest from reference TRBV7-6 and TRBJ2-6, the complete variable domain is GAGVSQSPRYKVTKRGQDVALRCDPISGHVSLYWYRQALGQGPEFLTYFNYEAQQDKSGLPNDRFSAERPEGSISTLTIQRTEQRDSAMYRCASSFLAGGSSGANVLTFGAGSRLTVL.

The chain employs TRBV9 and TRBJ1-1; 10 bases match TRBD1. Germline CDR1 and CDR2: SGDLS and YYNGEE. The CDR3 is 16 amino acids. Germline trimming cut 2 bases from V and 4 bases from J; bases unmatched to any gene: 8. CDR3 region: CASSVLGTGAGTEAFF. The CDR3 nucleotides are TGTGCCAGCAGCGTCCTCGGGACAGGGGCGGGCACTGAAGCTTTCTTT.

The chain combines TRBV12-5 with TRBJ1-5; D possibly corresponds to TRBD1 (5 bases). The CDR3 totals 12 residues. Germline V gene data show CDR1 as LGHNT and CDR2 as FRNRAP. V shed 5 bases and J shed 6 bases, with 8 bases lying between them. The CDR3 DNA follows: TGTGCTAGTGGTACCGGGGGTCAGCCCCAGCATTTT. Translating it yields CASGTGGQPQHF.

V gene TRBV11-2 combines with J gene TRBJ1-2; 7 nucleotides line up with TRBD1. Germline values: CDR1 SGHAT, CDR2 FQNNGV. This CDR3 has 16 amino acids. V trimming: 4 bases; J trimming: 4 bases; junction bases outside the gene matches: 12. The CDR3 DNA reads TGTGCCAGCAGCTGGGTAGGGGATAGACAGGGCTATGGCTACACCTTC. Protein product: CASSWVGDRQGYGYTF.

This clone has just a few counts. The CDR3 DNA follows: TGCGCCAGCAGCCAAGGGGTTAGCGGGAGGAATGAGCAGTTCTTC. Translated, it gives CASSQGVSGRNEQFF. The chain couples TRBV4-3 to TRBJ2-1; 10 bases match TRBD2. The V gene end was trimmed by 1 base and the J gene end by 7 bases; junction bases not matched to a gene: 4. The CDR3 contains 15 residues. Per germline, CDR1 LGHNA and CDR2 YSLEER.

This clone was observed a handful of times. The rearrangement uses TRBV19 and TRBJ2-7; 8 nucleotides match TRBD1. The CDR3 sequence is 14 residues long. The trim removed 6 bases at V and 4 bases at J, leaving 8 bases unmatched. The germline gives CDR1 LNHDA, CDR2 SQIVND (reference sequence). The CDR3 DNA follows: TGTGCCAGTAGATTGACAGGGGAAGGGTACGAGCAGTACTTC. Encoded protein: CASRLTGEGYEQYF.

The chain recombines TRBV4-2 with TRBJ2-3, with D tentatively TRBD2 (5 bases). Germline V CDR1 and CDR2: LGHNA, YNFKEQ. The CDR3 sequence is 13 residues long. V dropped 0 bases and J dropped 5 bases, with 6 bases sitting between them. The CDR3 loop reads CASSQDRGDTQYF. The CDR3 nucleotides are TGTGCCAGCAGCCAAGATCGGGGAGATACGCAGTATTTT.

V and J are TRBV16 and TRBJ2-1; 7 bases agree with TRBD2. CDR1 KGHSY and CDR2 FQNENV come from the germline V gene. The length of the CDR3 is 17 residues. J was trimmed by 3 bases and V by 4 bases; bases with no gene match: 12. The CDR3 loop reads CASSPSGLSGVYNEQFF. The CDR3 coding sequence is TGTGCCAGCAGCCCCTCGGGGCTGAGCGGGGTCTACAATGAGCAGTTCTTC.

The V gene is TRBV30, the J gene TRBJ2-1, with D perhaps TRBD1 or TRBD2 (5 bases each). Germline-derived CDR1 and CDR2 are GTSNPN and SVGIG (reference sequence). The CDR3 sequence is 14 residues long. Trimming took 2 bases from V and 9 from J, leaving 17 bases between them. The CDR3 spells CAWSIGLARGEQFF. The DNA of the CDR3 is TGTGCCTGGAGTATCGGCTTAGCGAGGGGTGAGCAGTTCTTC.